Described below is a single T cell receptor beta chain sequence and its context. V lost 4 bases to trimming and J lost 0 bases, with 10 bases between them. This CDR3 region has 15 residues. CDR1 and CDR2 from the germline V gene are LGHDT and YNNKEL (reference sequence). The sample is drawn from a study of blood T cell repertoires in COVID-19. On the study more broadly: T cells, B-cell-depleted T cells, or PBMCs provided the cDNA or gDNA that served as material.

Sequenced by immunoSEQ multiplex PCR; TCRdb stores in-frame clones only, minus some. Of around 300,000 clones in the sample, around 92% were seen once. Cohorts were determined from participant-reported clinical history. Sequencing input: PBMCs or T cells enriched from blood (not recorded which). The TCR originated in a woman aged 55-69 years who had recovered from COVID-19. The J gene is TRBJ1-3, the V gene TRBV3-1 (or the pseudogene TRBV3-2), with D perhaps matching TRBD1 (6 bases). In nucleotides, the CDR3 is TGTGCCAGCAGCCTGGACAGTTTCTCTGGAAACACCATATATTTT. Translated, it gives CASSLDSFSGNTIYF.